These 10 T cell receptor beta chains originate from one sample sequenced in a study of T cells after yellow fever vaccination. TCRdb reprocessed the 5' RACE reads with MiXCR, giving one entry per CDR3 protein. The sample lists 310,000 or so distinct CDR3 sequences, around 3.6% occurring once. Sample: PBMCs, taken on the day of the yellow fever booster vaccination. The source of these receptors is a man aged 18 to 35 who received the YFV17D yellow fever vaccine.

This rearrangement joins TRBV25-1 to TRBJ2-5; TRBD1 matches at 8 bases. Germline V CDR1 and CDR2: MGHDK, SYGVNS. The CDR3 is 15 amino acids. V lost 4 bases to trimming and J lost 5 bases; unmatched junction nucleotides: 9. The CDR3: CASSAGTGSFETQYF. The CDR3 DNA sequence: TGTGCCAGCAGTGCCGGGACAGGTAGTTTCGAGACCCAGTACTTC.

Many counts were recorded for this clonotype. J is TRBJ1-4 and V is TRBV12-3 or TRBV12-4; a possible D gene is TRBD1 (5 bases). V lost 6 bases and J 4 bases, leaving 9 bases between the germline ends. The CDR3 spans 13 residues. This CDR3 reads CASSIGGNEKLFF. The DNA of the CDR3 is TGTGCCAGCAGCATTGGGGGTAATGAAAAACTGTTTTTT.

This clonotype appeared many times. This chain links TRBV27 with TRBJ2-7; 7 nucleotides line up with TRBD1. This CDR3 contains 14 residues. Germline loops: CDR1 MNHEY, CDR2 SMNVEV (reference sequence). V shed 5 bases, J shed 5 bases, and the junction held 9 bases outside the gene matches. CDR3 residues: CASSPWTGGNEQYF. In nucleotides, the CDR3 is TGTGCCAGCAGTCCTTGGACAGGTGGGAACGAGCAGTACTTC.

This clonotype has at least ten counts. The chain uses TRBV7-9 and TRBJ1-1; D unresolved. CDR1 is SEHNR, CDR2 FQNEAQ, per germline (reference sequence). The V end was cut by 1 base, the J end by 2 bases, with 8 bases between. The CDR3 length is 14 residues. CDR3: CASSLVGRNTEAFF. In DNA form, the CDR3 reads TGTGCCAGCAGCTTAGTAGGGCGAAACACTGAAGCTTTCTTT.

Details on this clonotype: This clone may be a read error of a much larger clone one base away. V and J are TRBV20-1 and TRBJ2-3; D might be TRBD2 (6 bases). This CDR3 is built from 16 residues. V was shortened by 3 bases and J by 1 base, with 17 bases between the two germline ends. The germline V gene has CDR1 DFQATT and CDR2 SNEGSKA (reference sequence). The CDR3 sequence: CSASSPRRGCTDTQYF. For the CDR3, the DNA is TGCAGTGCTAGTTCTCCGCGTCGGGGGTGCACAGATACGCAGTATTTT.

In this sample, this clonotype turned up many times. The genes are TRBV5-8 and TRBJ2-1; no clear D. V was trimmed by 4 bases and J by 1 base, leaving 9 bases between them. The CDR3 covers 14 residues. CDR1 SGHTS and CDR2 YDEGEE come from the germline V gene. In nucleotides, the CDR3 is TGTGCCAGCAGCCTGGGCCTGTCCTACAATGAGCAGTTCTTC. Its protein product is CASSLGLSYNEQFF.

This clonotype showed up just a few times. V is TRBV12-3 or TRBV12-4 and J is TRBJ1-6, with a possible D match to TRBD1 (5 bases). CDR3 length: 15 amino acids. Trimming pared 3 bases from V and 1 base from J, leaving 7 bases between. This chain's CDR3 is CASSLDTSYNSPLHF. The CDR3, as DNA: TGTGCCAGCAGTTTGGACACTTCCTATAATTCACCCCTCCACTTT.

At least ten counts were recorded for this clonotype. This chain connects TRBV2 to TRBJ2-5; D unclear. V gave up 7 bases and J gave up 2 bases, with 11 bases separating them. Germline values: CDR1 SNHLY, CDR2 FYNNEI. The CDR3 contains 13 residues. The CDR3 is CASKLANQETQYF. In nucleotides, the CDR3 is TGTGCCAGCAAACTGGCGAATCAAGAGACCCAGTACTTC.

This clonotype was counted at least ten times. V and J are TRBV28 and TRBJ2-3; the match to TRBD1 covers 9 bases. The germline CDR1 and CDR2 sequences are MDHEN and SYDVKM. Germline trimming cut 6 bases from V and 3 bases from J; bases unmatched to any gene: 7. The length of the CDR3 is 15 residues. CDR3 protein: CASSPGGQGTDTQYF. DNA of the CDR3: TGTGCCAGCAGCCCCGGAGGACAGGGGACAGATACGCAGTATTTT.

This clonotype has a count of ten or more. The V and J genes are TRBV18 and TRBJ1-2, with TRBD1 identical over 8 bases. The V gene end was trimmed by 6 bases and the J gene end by 2 bases; junction bases not matched to a gene: 14. The CDR3 is 17 amino acids. Germline CDR1 reads KGHSH; CDR2 reads LQKENI. This CDR3 reads CASSSGGAEIYNYGYTF. CDR3 nucleotides: TGTGCCAGCTCGTCAGGGGGCGCGGAGATATACAACTATGGCTACACCTTC.